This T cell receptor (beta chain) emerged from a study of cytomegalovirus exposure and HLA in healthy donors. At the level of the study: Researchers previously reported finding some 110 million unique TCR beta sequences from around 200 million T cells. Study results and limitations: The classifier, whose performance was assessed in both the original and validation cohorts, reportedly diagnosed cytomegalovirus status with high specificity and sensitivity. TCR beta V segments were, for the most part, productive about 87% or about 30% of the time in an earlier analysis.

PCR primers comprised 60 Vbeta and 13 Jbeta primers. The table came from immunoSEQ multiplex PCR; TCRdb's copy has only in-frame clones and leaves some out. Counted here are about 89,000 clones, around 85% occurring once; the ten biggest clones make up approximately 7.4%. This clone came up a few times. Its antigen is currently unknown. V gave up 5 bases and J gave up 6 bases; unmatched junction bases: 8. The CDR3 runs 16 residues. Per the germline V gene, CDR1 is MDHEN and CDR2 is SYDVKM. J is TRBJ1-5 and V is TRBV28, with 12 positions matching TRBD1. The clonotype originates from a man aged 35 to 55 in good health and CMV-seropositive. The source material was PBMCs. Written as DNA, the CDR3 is TGTGCCAGCAGTCCGGGGGACAGGGGGCGGGGTCAGCCCCAGCATTTT. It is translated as CASSPGDRGRGQPQHF.